One and the same sample provided the 9 T cell receptor beta chains below, sequenced in a study of beta chain features in type 1 diabetes. Study-wide results and caveats: Shortening of TCRB CDR3s, moderate but significant, appeared in all four CD4+ subsets of Type 1 diabetes patients.

Sequencing targeted expressed TCRB transcripts, as all isolated RNA had been reverse transcribed. Profiled with immunoSEQ multiplex PCR; TCRdb holds only in-frame clones, not every one. The table records around 160,000 clones, approximately 10% of them present only once. For these receptors, no antigen is known. The sequenced sample was central memory CD4+ T cells from blood. The source is a woman younger than 45 with type 1 diabetes.

The rearrangement uses TRBV6-1 and TRBJ2-3; TRBD1 is a possible D gene (5 bases). This CDR3 region has 13 residues. Germline CDR1 MNHNS, CDR2 SASEGT. Trimming left V 0 bases short and J 6 bases short, with 7 bases between. The CDR3 coding sequence is TGTGCCAGCAGTGAAGCGTCAGGGGATACGCAGTATTTT. Protein product: CASSEASGDTQYF.

The rearrangement links TRBV18 to TRBJ1-2, with 9 nucleotides matching TRBD1. V gave up 3 bases and J gave up 6 bases; unmatched junction bases: 2. The CDR3 loop spans 13 amino acids. CDR1 KGHSH and CDR2 LQKENI come from the germline V gene. Here the CDR3 DNA reads TGTGCCAGCTCACCGCGGACAGGGGATGGCTACACCTTC. Translation: CASSPRTGDGYTF.

This clone was seen repeatedly, ten times or more. The rearrangement links TRBV27 to TRBJ1-2, with TRBD1 as a possible D gene (5 bases). Germline CDR1 is MNHEY and CDR2 is SMNVEV (reference sequence). CDR3 length equals 13 residues. Trimming pared 3 bases from V and 4 bases from J, leaving 9 bases between. CDR3 region: CASSFSGLYGYTF. DNA of the CDR3: TGTGCCAGCAGTTTTTCAGGGCTCTATGGCTACACCTTC.

The V gene is TRBV13, the J gene TRBJ2-3; the match to TRBD2 covers 13 bases. Germline CDR1 and CDR2: PRHDT and FYEKMQ (reference sequence). V was pared by 2 bases and J by 2 bases, with 10 bases of the junction left unmatched. CDR3 size: 19 residues. The CDR3 DNA reads as TGTGCCAGCAGCTTATTCGGACTAGCGGGAGTACGGAACACAGATACGCAGTATTTT. Its protein is CASSLFGLAGVRNTDTQYF.

The chain combines TRBV9 with TRBJ2-5; no firm D call. V gave up 3 bases and J gave up 2 bases, with 8 bases separating them. The CDR3 runs to 13 residues. Germline CDR1 reads SGDLS; CDR2 reads YYNGEE. CDR3 protein: CASSARAQETQYF. Here the CDR3 DNA reads TGTGCCAGCAGCGCGCGAGCTCAAGAGACCCAGTACTTC.

The chain couples TRBV6-6 to TRBJ1-2; D is unresolved. This CDR3 is built from 15 residues. Germline lookup yields CDR1 MNHNY and CDR2 SVGAGI (reference sequence). The V end was cut by 0 bases, the J end by 2 bases, with 10 bases between. CDR3 bases: TGTGCCAGCAGTTACTCGAAGACTCTCAACTATGGCTACACCTTC. Translating gives CASSYSKTLNYGYTF.

This clone was seen a handful of times. The CDR3 bases are TGCGCCAGCGGAAAAAACAGGGAATCAAGCACAGATACGCAGTATTTT. Protein sequence: CASGKNRESSTDTQYF. The chain couples TRBV4-1 to TRBJ2-3; the D gene is possibly TRBD1 (6 bases). CDR3 size: 16 residues. The V gene's germline CDR1 is MGHRA and CDR2 YSYEKL. V lost 8 bases, J lost 0 bases, and 18 bases lay in between.

J is TRBJ1-1 and V is TRBV10-3, with 9 positions matching TRBD1. Germline V gene data show CDR1 as ENHRY and CDR2 as SYGVKD. This CDR3 is built from 13 residues. V was clipped by 6 bases and J by 5 bases; unmatched bases: 4. CDR3 bases: TGTGCCATCAGGGACAGGGGTGGGACTGAAGCTTTCTTT. Protein sequence: CAIRDRGGTEAFF.

The table lists this clone with a few counts. V is TRBV30 and J is TRBJ2-3; D possibly corresponds to TRBD2 (6 bases). Germline lookup yields CDR1 GTSNPN and CDR2 SVGIG (reference sequence). The CDR3 covers 14 residues. V was shortened by 0 bases and J by 4 bases, with 11 bases between the two germline ends. The CDR3 bases are TGTGCCTGGAGTGTAGGCAGGGAGGCAGATACGCAGTATTTT. As protein: CAWSVGREADTQYF.